Following are 21 T cell receptor beta chains from one sample sequenced in a study of breast tumors, draining lymph nodes, adjacent tissues. TCRdb re-analysed the multiplex PCR reads in MiXCR, keeping a single row per CDR3 protein. The top ten clones hold roughly 4% of a sample with nearly 200,000 distinct CDR3 sequences, around 33% of them seen once. The lymph nodes were axillary draining lymph nodes from breast cancer patients. Sequenced material: axillary lymph node tissue. These receptors all come from a female donor with breast cancer. Some clones in this sample may be carry-over from other donors' samples.

This clonotype was found many times. V and J are TRBV6-1 and TRBJ1-4; a weak D match, TRBD1 (5 bases). V was shortened by 3 bases and J by 8 bases, with 13 bases between the two germline ends. The germline CDR1 and CDR2 sequences are MNHNS and SASEGT. This CDR3 is built from 14 residues. The CDR3 loop reads CASSDAGEGEKLFF. DNA for the CDR3: TGTGCCAGCAGTGATGCGGGGGAGGGGGAAAAACTGTTTTTT.

This clonotype came up a few times. Its ends do not fully match the called genes, so a read error is possible. V is TRBV7-2 and J is TRBJ1-2; 9 nucleotides match TRBD1. The CDR3 is 15 residues long. Germline CDR1 reads SGHTA; CDR2 reads FQGNSA. CDR3 amino acids: CASNSPDRGPYGYPF. CDR3 coding DNA: TGTGCCAGCAACTCTCCGGACAGGGGTCCCTATGGCTACCCCTTC.

This clonotype was recorded at least ten times. This chain links TRBV6-1 with TRBJ2-1; 10 nucleotides match TRBD1. The junction had 10 bases not matched to a gene; V was cut back by 8 bases and J by 6 bases. In germline, CDR1 is MNHNS, CDR2 SASEGT. The CDR3 is made up of 15 amino acids. The CDR3 DNA reads as TGTGCCAGCTTCGAACCGGGACAGGGGCCCAATGAGCAGTTCTTC. It is translated as CASFEPGQGPNEQFF.

This chain's CDR3 is CASSLGTGDHEQYF. As DNA, the CDR3 is TGTGCCAGCAGTTTAGGGACAGGGGACCACGAGCAGTACTTC. The V call is TRBV27, the J call TRBJ2-7, with 10 bases lining up with TRBD1. V shed 2 bases and J 5 bases; nucleotides not matched to a gene: 3. The CDR3 has 14 residues. The V gene's germline CDR1 is MNHEY and CDR2 SMNVEV (reference sequence).

Only a few counts were recorded for this clonotype. Since a much larger clone is just one base distant, this may be a read error. The chain employs TRBV19 and TRBJ2-1, with D tentatively TRBD1 (6 bases). The CDR3 consists of 15 residues. Germline assignment: CDR1 LNHDA and CDR2 SQIVND (reference sequence). CDR3 nucleotide sequence: TGTGCCAGTAGGCCAGGGGCTTTTTCCTACAATGGGCAGTTCTTC. Translating it yields CASRPGAFSYNGQFF.

This clonotype showed up many times. The rearrangement uses TRBV3-1 and TRBJ1-2, with D unresolved. The V end lost 2 bases, the J end lost 4 bases, and 5 bases lay between the germline ends. Germline V gene data show CDR1 as LGHDT and CDR2 as YNNKEL (reference sequence). This CDR3 is 12 amino acids long. As DNA, the CDR3 is TGTGCCAGCAGCCAACGCAGCTATGGCTACACCTTC. Translation gives CASSQRSYGYTF.

This clonotype was detected only a few times. The rearrangement joins TRBV5-5 to TRBJ1-2; 10 nucleotides match TRBD1. From germline, CDR1 is SGHKS and CDR2 YYEKEE (reference sequence). The CDR3 length is 16 residues. J lost 7 bases, V lost 0 bases, and 9 bases had no gene match. The chain's CDR3 is CASSLEFLGQGSGYTF. The CDR3 DNA follows: TGTGCCAGCAGCTTGGAATTTTTGGGACAGGGGAGTGGCTACACCTTC.

About this clonotype: One end of the junction fails to match germline, which may point to a read error. V and J are TRBV20-1 and TRBJ2-1, with a tentative D call TRBD2 (5 bases). From germline, CDR1 is DFQATT and CDR2 SNEGSKA (reference sequence). The CDR3 covers 11 residues. Here the CDR3 DNA reads TGCAGTGCTAGAGATCCAGGACTGGGGATCTTC. Its protein product is CSARDPGLGIF.

In this sample, this clonotype turned up many times. V is TRBV4-1 and J is TRBJ2-1, with a possible D match to TRBD2 (6 bases). The V end was cut by 1 base, the J end by 7 bases, with 17 bases between. The CDR3 is made up of 16 amino acids. Germline CDR1 and CDR2: MGHRA and YSYEKL. In nucleotides, the CDR3 is TGCGCCAGCAGCCAAGTGGGGACTGACCCTTGGAATGAGCAGTTCTTC. This encodes CASSQVGTDPWNEQFF.

Many counts were recorded for this clonotype. The chain recombines TRBV5-5 with TRBJ2-7, with a possible D match to TRBD1 (6 bases). Germline CDR1 and CDR2: SGHKS and YYEKEE (reference sequence). V was shortened by 0 bases and J by 0 bases, with 7 bases between the two germline ends. This CDR3 is 14 amino acids long. The CDR3 reads CASSLDRASYEQYF. The DNA of the CDR3 is TGTGCCAGCAGCTTGGACAGGGCCTCCTACGAGCAGTACTTC.

This clonotype was detected many times. This rearrangement joins TRBV19 to TRBJ2-1; TRBD1 matches at 8 bases. V gave up 5 bases and J gave up 9 bases; unmatched junction bases: 12. Germline CDR1 is LNHDA and CDR2 is SQIVND (reference sequence). The CDR3 runs to 15 residues. The CDR3 loop is CASSPHGQGASEQFF. CDR3 in DNA: TGTGCCAGTAGTCCCCACGGGCAGGGGGCTAGTGAGCAGTTCTTC.

This clonotype was found once. The chain joins TRBV29-1 to TRBJ2-3; 9 positions agree with TRBD1. This CDR3 is built from 18 residues. The germline gives CDR1 SQVTM, CDR2 ANQGSEA. The junction had 28 bases not matched to a gene; V was cut back by 4 bases and J by 14 bases. The CDR3 is CSVVYYLGGTGLRPVSYF. CDR3 DNA sequence: TGCAGCGTTGTTTACTACTTAGGGGGGACAGGGTTAAGGCCCGTGTCGTATTTT.

This clonotype was seen at least ten times. This chain uses TRBV19 with TRBJ2-3; D may match TRBD1 or TRBD2 (6 bases each). The CDR3 covers 15 residues. V shed 6 bases and J shed 1 base, with 14 bases lying between them. Germline V gene data show CDR1 as LNHDA and CDR2 as SQIVND (reference sequence). For the CDR3, the DNA is TGTGCCAGTAGAGGGGGGACCATACGCACAGATACGCAGTATTTT. This gives the protein CASRGGTIRTDTQYF.

In its sample, this clonotype was seen a few times. This rearrangement joins TRBV5-1 to TRBJ2-2; D is unclear. The J call may be incorrect, as the DNA end agrees better with TRBJ1-1. The CDR3 loop spans 13 amino acids. CDR1 and CDR2 (germline): SGHRS, YFSETQ. CDR3 sequence reads: CASRPREDTEAFF. Here the CDR3 DNA reads TGCGCCAGCAGACCCCGGGAGGACACTGAAGCTTTCTTT.

This clonotype was counted many times. J is TRBJ1-6 and V is TRBV2, with TRBD1 matching over 11 bases. The CDR3 is 13 amino acids. Trimming at V came to 8 bases and at J to 7 bases, leaving 1 base not matched to a gene. CDR1 is SNHLY, CDR2 FYNNEI, per germline. The CDR3, as DNA: TGTGCCAGCGGGGACAGGGGGAATTCACCCCTCCACTTT. It codes for CASGDRGNSPLHF. The variable domain in full, completed from reference TRBV2 and TRBJ1-6, reads EPEVTQTPSHQVTQMGQEVILRCVPISNHLYFYWYRQILGQKVEFLVSFYNNEISEKSEIFDDQFSVERPDGSNFTLKIRSTKLEDSAMYFCASGDRGNSPLHFGNGTRLTVT.

This clonotype was detected many times. The V gene is TRBV4-1, the J gene TRBJ2-5; no definite D call. V was cut by 0 bases and J by 2 bases, with 10 bases left in between. The CDR3 contains 15 residues. Per germline, CDR1 MGHRA and CDR2 YSYEKL. DNA of the CDR3: TGCGCCAGCAGCCAAGATAGGGCACTGCAAGAGACCCAGTACTTC. As protein: CASSQDRALQETQYF.

Written as DNA, the CDR3 is TGCAGTGCTCGACAGCACACTGAAGCTTTCTTT. This gives the protein CSARQHTEAFF. The V gene is TRBV20-1, the J gene TRBJ1-1; a weak D match, TRBD1 (5 bases). Germline CDR1 DFQATT, CDR2 SNEGSKA (reference sequence). V lost 5 bases and J lost 3, with 7 bases in between. The CDR3 loop spans 11 amino acids.

About this clonotype itself: A read error may explain this, as a much larger clone is one base away. This CDR3 fails to terminate in the conserved phenylalanine or tryptophan, so it likely reflects a read error. The J gene is TRBJ2-3, the V gene TRBV7-2; maybe TRBD1 (5 bases). Trimming removed 6 bases at V and 1 base at J, with 11 bases between. This CDR3 has 14 residues. Germline V gene lookup returns CDR1 SGHTA and CDR2 FQGNSA. The CDR3 sequence is CASSSRAGTDTQYL. In DNA form, the CDR3 reads TGTGCCAGCAGTTCCAGGGCAGGCACAGATACGCAGTATCTT.

Of note for this clonotype: One base away lies a much larger clone, so this may be a sequencing read error. The chain carries TRBV2 and TRBJ2-1, with 9 bases aligning to TRBD2. The germline gives CDR1 SNHLY, CDR2 FYNNEI. This CDR3 comprises 15 residues. The chain's CDR3 is CASSEVVAGENGQFF. CDR3 DNA sequence: TGTGCCAGCAGTGAAGTGGTAGCGGGAGAAAATGGGCAGTTCTTC.

The rearrangement joins TRBV29-1 to TRBJ1-1; no clear D gene. The CDR3 contains 13 residues. V was clipped by 7 bases and J by 6 bases, with 18 bases between them. The germline CDR1 and CDR2 sequences are SQVTM and ANQGSEA. The CDR3 nucleotides are TGCAGCGCTACCATCCTCGTTGGAGCTGAAGCTTTCTTT. Protein: CSATILVGAEAFF.

This clonotype has at least ten counts. The chain links TRBV4-1 to TRBJ2-3, with 7 bases that match TRBD2. The CDR3 consists of 16 residues. With V trimmed by 0 bases and J by 7 bases, 10 bases remained unmatched. Per the germline V gene, CDR1 is MGHRA and CDR2 is YSYEKL. This CDR3 reads CASSQEAPSGDHTQYF. CDR3 bases: TGCGCCAGCAGCCAAGAAGCGCCTAGCGGCGACCATACGCAGTATTTT.